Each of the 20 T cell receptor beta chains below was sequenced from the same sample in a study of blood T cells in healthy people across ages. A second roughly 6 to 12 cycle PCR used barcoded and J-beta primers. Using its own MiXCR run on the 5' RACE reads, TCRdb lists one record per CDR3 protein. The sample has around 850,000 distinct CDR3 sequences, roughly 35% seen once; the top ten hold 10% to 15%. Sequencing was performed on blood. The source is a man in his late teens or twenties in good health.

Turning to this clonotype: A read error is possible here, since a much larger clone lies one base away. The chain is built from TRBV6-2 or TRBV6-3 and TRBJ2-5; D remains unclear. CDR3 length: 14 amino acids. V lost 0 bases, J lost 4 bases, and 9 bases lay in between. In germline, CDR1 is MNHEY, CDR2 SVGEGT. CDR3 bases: TGTGCCAGCAGTTACTCGAGAGTGGGAGAGACCCAGTACTTC. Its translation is CASSYSRVGETQYF.

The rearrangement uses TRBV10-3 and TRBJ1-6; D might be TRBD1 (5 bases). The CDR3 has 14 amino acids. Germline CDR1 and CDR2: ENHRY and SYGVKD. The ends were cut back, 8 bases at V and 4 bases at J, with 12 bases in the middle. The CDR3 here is CAIRRDPYNSPLHF. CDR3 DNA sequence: TGTGCCATCCGCAGGGACCCTTATAATTCACCCCTCCACTTT.

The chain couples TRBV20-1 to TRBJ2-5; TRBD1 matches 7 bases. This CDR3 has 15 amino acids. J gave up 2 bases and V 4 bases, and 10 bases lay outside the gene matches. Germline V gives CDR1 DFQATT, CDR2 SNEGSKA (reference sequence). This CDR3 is CSAKYSTRGQETQYF. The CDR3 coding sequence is TGCAGTGCTAAGTATTCCACCAGGGGGCAAGAGACCCAGTACTTC.

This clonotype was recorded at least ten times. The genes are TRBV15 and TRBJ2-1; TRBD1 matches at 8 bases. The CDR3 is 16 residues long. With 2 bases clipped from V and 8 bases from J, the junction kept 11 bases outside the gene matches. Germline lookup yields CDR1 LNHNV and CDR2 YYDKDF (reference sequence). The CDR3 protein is CATSRSIGQGVDEQFF. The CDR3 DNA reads TGTGCCACCAGCAGAAGTATCGGACAGGGTGTGGATGAGCAGTTCTTC.

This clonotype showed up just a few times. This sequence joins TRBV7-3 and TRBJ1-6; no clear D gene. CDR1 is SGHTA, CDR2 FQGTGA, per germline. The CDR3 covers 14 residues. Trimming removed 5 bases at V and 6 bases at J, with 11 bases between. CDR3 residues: CASSVDGLNSPLHF. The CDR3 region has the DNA TGTGCCAGCAGCGTGGACGGACTTAATTCACCCCTCCACTTT.

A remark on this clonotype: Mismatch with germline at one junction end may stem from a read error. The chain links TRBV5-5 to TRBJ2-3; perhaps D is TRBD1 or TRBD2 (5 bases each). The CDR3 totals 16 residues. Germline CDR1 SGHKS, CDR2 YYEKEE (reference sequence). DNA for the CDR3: TGTGCCAGCAGCTTGGAGTCAAGTCTAGCTACAGGTACGCAGTATTTT. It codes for CASSLESSLATGTQYF.

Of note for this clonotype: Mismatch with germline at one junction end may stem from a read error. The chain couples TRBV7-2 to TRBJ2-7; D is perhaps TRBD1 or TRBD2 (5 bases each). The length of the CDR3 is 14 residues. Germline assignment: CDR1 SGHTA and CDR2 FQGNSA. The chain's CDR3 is CVSSVNLGPYEQYF. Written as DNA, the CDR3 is TGTGTCAGCAGCGTAAACCTGGGACCCTACGAGCAGTACTTC.

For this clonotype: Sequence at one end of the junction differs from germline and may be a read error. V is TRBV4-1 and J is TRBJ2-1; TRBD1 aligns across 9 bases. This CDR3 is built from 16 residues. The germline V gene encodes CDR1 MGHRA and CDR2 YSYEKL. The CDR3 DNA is TGCACCAGCAGCCACCCGGACAGGGGCTCCTACAATGAGCAGTTCTTC. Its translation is CTSSHPDRGSYNEQFF.

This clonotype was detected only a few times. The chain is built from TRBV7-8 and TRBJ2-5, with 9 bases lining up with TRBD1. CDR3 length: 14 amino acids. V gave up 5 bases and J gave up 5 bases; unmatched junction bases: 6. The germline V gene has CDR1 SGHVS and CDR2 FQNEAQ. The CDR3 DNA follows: TGTGCCAGCAGCCCAACAGGGGGCGAGGAGACCCAGTACTTC. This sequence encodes CASSPTGGEETQYF.

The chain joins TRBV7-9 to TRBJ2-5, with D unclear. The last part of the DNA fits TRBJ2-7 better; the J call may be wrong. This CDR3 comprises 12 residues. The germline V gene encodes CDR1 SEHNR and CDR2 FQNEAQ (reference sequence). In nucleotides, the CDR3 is TGTGCCAGCAGCTTAGCTGGGCACGAGCAGTACTTC. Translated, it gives CASSLAGHEQYF.

The CDR3 is CASSPRQGSPYEQYF. The CDR3 DNA reads TGTGCCAGCAGCCCCCGGCAGGGTTCCCCCTACGAGCAGTACTTC. The gene calls are TRBV7-9 and TRBJ2-7; a possible D gene is TRBD1 (5 bases). Germline V gene sequence: CDR1 SEHNR, CDR2 FQNEAQ (reference sequence). Trimming pared 5 bases from V and 2 bases from J, leaving 16 bases between. CDR3 length: 15 residues.

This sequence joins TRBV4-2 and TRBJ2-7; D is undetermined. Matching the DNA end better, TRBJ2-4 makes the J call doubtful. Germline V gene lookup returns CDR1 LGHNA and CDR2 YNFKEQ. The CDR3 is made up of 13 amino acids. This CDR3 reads CASRTDPSNIQYF. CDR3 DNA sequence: TGTGCCAGCAGAACGGACCCATCCAACATTCAGTACTTC.

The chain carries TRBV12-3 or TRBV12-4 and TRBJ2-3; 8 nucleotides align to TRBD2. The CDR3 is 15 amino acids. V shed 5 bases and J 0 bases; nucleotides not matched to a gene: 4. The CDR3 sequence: CASSQIAGSTDTQYF. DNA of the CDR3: TGTGCCAGCAGTCAAATAGCGGGGAGCACAGATACGCAGTATTTT.

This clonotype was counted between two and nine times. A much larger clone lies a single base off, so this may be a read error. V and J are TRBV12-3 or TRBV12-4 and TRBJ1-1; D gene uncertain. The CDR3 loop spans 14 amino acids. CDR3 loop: CASSLGGLNAEAFF. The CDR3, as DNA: TGTGCCAGCAGTTTAGGCGGATTGAACGCTGAAGCTTTCTTT.

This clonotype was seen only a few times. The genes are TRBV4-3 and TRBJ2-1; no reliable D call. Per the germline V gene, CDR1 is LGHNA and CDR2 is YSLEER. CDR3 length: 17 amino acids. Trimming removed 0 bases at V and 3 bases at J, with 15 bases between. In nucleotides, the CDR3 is TGCGCCAGCAGCCAAGATCTTGGTCGCCAATACTACAATGAGCAGTTCTTC. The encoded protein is CASSQDLGRQYYNEQFF.

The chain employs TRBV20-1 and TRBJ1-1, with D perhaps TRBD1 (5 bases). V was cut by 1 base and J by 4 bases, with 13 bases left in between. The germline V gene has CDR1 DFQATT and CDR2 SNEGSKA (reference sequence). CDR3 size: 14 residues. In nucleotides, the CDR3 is TGCAGTGCTAGAGTCGGGGGTCTCGGCACTGAAGCTTTCTTT. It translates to CSARVGGLGTEAFF.

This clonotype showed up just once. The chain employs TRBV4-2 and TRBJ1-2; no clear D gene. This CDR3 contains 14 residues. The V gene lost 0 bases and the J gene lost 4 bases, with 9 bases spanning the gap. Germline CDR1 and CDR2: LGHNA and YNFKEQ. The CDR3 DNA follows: TGTGCCAGCAGCCAAGATAGGAGGTCCTATGGCTACACCTTC. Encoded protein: CASSQDRRSYGYTF.

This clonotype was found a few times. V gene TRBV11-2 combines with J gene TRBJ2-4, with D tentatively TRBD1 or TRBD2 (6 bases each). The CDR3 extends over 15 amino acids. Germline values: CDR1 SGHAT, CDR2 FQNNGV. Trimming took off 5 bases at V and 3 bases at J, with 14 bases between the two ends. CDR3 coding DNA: TGTGCCAGCAGCATGAACAGGGAGGACAAAAACATTCAGTACTTC. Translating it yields CASSMNREDKNIQYF.

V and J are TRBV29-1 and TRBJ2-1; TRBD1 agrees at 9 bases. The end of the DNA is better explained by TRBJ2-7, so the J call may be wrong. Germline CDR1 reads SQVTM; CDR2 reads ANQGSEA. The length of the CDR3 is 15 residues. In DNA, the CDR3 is TGCAGCGTTCCTAGGGGACAGGGAACCTACAATGAGCAGTACTTC. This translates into CSVPRGQGTYNEQYF.

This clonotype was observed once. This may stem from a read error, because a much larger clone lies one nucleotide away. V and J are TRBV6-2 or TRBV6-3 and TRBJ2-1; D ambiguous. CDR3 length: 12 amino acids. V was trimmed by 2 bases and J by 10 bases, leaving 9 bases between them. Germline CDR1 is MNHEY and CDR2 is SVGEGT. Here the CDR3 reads CASSYPTYEQFF. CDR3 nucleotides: TGTGCCAGCAGTTACCCGACCTACGAGCAGTTCTTC.